These 27 T cell receptor beta chains share one sample of origin, sequenced in a study of post-analysis software for immune sequencing data. Their target antigens are unknown. Study results and caveats: Several TRBV segments (TRBV5-6, TRBV5-1 and TRBV20-1 among them) occurred more frequently in patients than in controls.

The TCR beta cDNA libraries carried unique molecular identifiers. TCRdb re-analysed the PCR reads in MiXCR, keeping a single row per CDR3 protein. The sample holds some 700,000 distinct CDR3 sequences; 59% are singletons and the top ten take about 10%. The sample comprised blood. Source of these receptors: a girl aged 2 to 9 with multiple sclerosis.

The chain employs TRBV7-6 and TRBJ2-7, with 10 bases that match TRBD2. Germline V gene sequence: CDR1 SGHVS, CDR2 FNYEAQ. The CDR3 has 13 amino acids. With V trimmed by 1 base and J by 12 bases, 6 bases remained unmatched. DNA for the CDR3: TGTGCCAGCAGCTTAGGCCTAGCGGGAGAATTGTACTTC. Amino acids: CASSLGLAGELYF.

This sequence joins TRBV29-1 and TRBJ2-7; D unclear. The V and J ends lost 7 bases and 7 bases respectively, with 11 bases between them. In germline, CDR1 is SQVTM, CDR2 ANQGSEA. The length of the CDR3 is 10 residues. This CDR3 is CSASNGEQYF. The CDR3 nucleotides read TGCAGCGCCAGTAATGGAGAGCAGTACTTC.

J is TRBJ2-5 and V is TRBV29-1, with D unclear. V lost 4 bases, J lost 1 base, and 7 bases lay in between. CDR1 is SQVTM and CDR2 is ANQGSEA in the germline V gene. The CDR3 loop spans 12 amino acids. The CDR3 spells CSVADGQETQYF. The CDR3 region has the DNA TGCAGCGTTGCGGACGGCCAAGAGACCCAGTACTTC.

This clonotype has more than one count but fewer than ten. V and J are TRBV7-2 and TRBJ1-2, with 9 bases that match TRBD1. The V gene end was trimmed by 1 base and the J gene end by 3 bases; junction bases not matched to a gene: 3. From germline, CDR1 is SGHTA and CDR2 FQGNSA. This CDR3 spans 15 amino acids. This chain's CDR3 is CASSLVDRGDYGYTF. The CDR3 DNA follows: TGTGCCAGCAGCTTAGTGGACAGGGGAGACTATGGCTACACCTTC.

This chain connects TRBV5-1 to TRBJ2-1, with D possibly being TRBD2 (6 bases). The CDR3 is 15 residues long. V lost 5 bases, J lost 8 bases, and 20 bases lay in between. Germline V gene data show CDR1 as SGHRS and CDR2 as YFSETQ. CDR3 nucleotides: TGCGCCAGCAGTTTGACTAGAGGGGAGTGGGATGAGCAGTTCTTC. Translated, it gives CASSLTRGEWDEQFF.

The V gene is TRBV4-1, the J gene TRBJ2-4; 8 bases are shared with TRBD2. The V and J ends lost 1 base and 0 bases, in that order; junction bases with no gene match: 11. This CDR3 has 19 residues. CDR1 and CDR2 (germline): MGHRA, YSYEKL. CDR3 nucleotides: TGCGCCAGCAGCCAAGGTAGTAGCGGGGTAAAGCTAGCCAAAAACATTCAGTACTTC. This codes for CASSQGSSGVKLAKNIQYF.

This chain links TRBV20-1 with TRBJ2-7, with 10 bases matching TRBD1. Trimming cost V 5 bases and J 2 bases; bases outside gene matches: 6. From germline, CDR1 is DFQATT and CDR2 SNEGSKA (reference sequence). CDR3 length: 14 residues. Here the CDR3 DNA reads TGCAGTGCTCTGGCCGGGACAGGGGCCTACGAGCAGTACTTC. It codes for CSALAGTGAYEQYF.

The rearrangement uses TRBV15 and TRBJ1-2, with 7 bases identical to TRBD1. CDR1 and CDR2 from the germline V gene are LNHNV and YYDKDF (reference sequence). Trimming cost V 4 bases and J 2 bases; bases outside gene matches: 7. CDR3 length: 15 amino acids. CDR3 loop: CATSTRTGGNYGYTF. The CDR3 DNA reads as TGTGCCACCAGCACACGGACAGGAGGGAACTATGGCTACACCTTC.

This chain connects TRBV29-1 to TRBJ2-1, with 14 bases identical to TRBD2. Germline V gene lookup returns CDR1 SQVTM and CDR2 ANQGSEA. The CDR3 runs 18 residues. V was pared by 6 bases and J by 3 bases, with 13 bases of the junction left unmatched. This CDR3 reads CSVLGLAGVIGVYNEQFF. The CDR3 DNA reads TGCAGCGTATTGGGACTAGCGGGAGTCATCGGGGTCTACAATGAGCAGTTCTTC.

The rearrangement links TRBV12-5 to TRBJ2-7; D unclear. The CDR3 runs to 12 residues. Per germline, CDR1 LGHNT and CDR2 FRNRAP. Trimming shortened V by 2 bases and J by 2 bases, and 4 bases separated the two germline ends. The CDR3 protein is CASGLYAYEQYF. CDR3 sequence (DNA): TGTGCTAGTGGTTTGTATGCCTACGAGCAGTACTTC.

This clonotype has only a few counts. V usage is TRBV7-8 and J usage is TRBJ2-3, with D possibly TRBD2 on 5 matching bases. Trimming took 6 bases from V and 2 from J, leaving 15 bases between them. The CDR3 contains 15 residues. Germline CDR1 SGHVS, CDR2 FQNEAQ. The CDR3 coding sequence is TGTGCCAGCAGATTTGGACTGGAAGTCACAGATACGCAGTATTTT. Residues: CASRFGLEVTDTQYF.

The rearrangement joins TRBV7-2 to TRBJ2-1, with a tentative D call TRBD2 (5 bases). Germline values: CDR1 SGHTA, CDR2 FQGNSA. The CDR3 totals 13 residues. Trimming left V 1 base short and J 8 bases short, with 9 bases between. DNA of the CDR3: TGTGCCAGCAGCTTAGGACTACAATATGAGCAGTTCTTC. Translated: CASSLGLQYEQFF.

The CDR3 region has the DNA TGCAGCGCGTTTGGGCCCTGGGCAGGGGGTGGCTATGGCTACACCTTC. This encodes CSAFGPWAGGGYGYTF. The chain combines TRBV29-1 with TRBJ1-2, with 7 bases fitting TRBD1. Germline V gives CDR1 SQVTM, CDR2 ANQGSEA. V was clipped by 7 bases and J by 4 bases; unmatched bases: 18. The CDR3 sequence is 16 residues long.

The chain carries TRBV4-2 and TRBJ2-3, with 9 nucleotides matching TRBD2. The trim removed 0 bases at V and 4 bases at J, leaving 11 bases unmatched. The CDR3 sequence is 18 residues long. The V gene's germline CDR1 is LGHNA and CDR2 YNFKEQ. Here the CDR3 DNA reads TGTGCCAGCAGCCAAGAGGCCCACACAGCGGGGGGCCCAGATACGCAGTATTTT. Its translation: CASSQEAHTAGGPDTQYF.

The J gene is TRBJ2-5, the V gene TRBV20-1; TRBD1 aligns across 7 bases. Germline V gene sequence: CDR1 DFQATT, CDR2 SNEGSKA (reference sequence). V was clipped by 1 base and J by 3 bases; unmatched bases: 8. This CDR3 spans 15 amino acids. CDR3 bases: TGCAGTGCTAGAGGGCTCAGGGGGAGAGAAGAGACCCAGTACTTC. The encoded protein is CSARGLRGREETQYF.

V and J are TRBV12-3 or TRBV12-4 and TRBJ2-1; weak D call: TRBD1 (6 bases). The V end was cut by 5 bases, the J end by 4 bases, with 21 bases between. CDR3 length: 17 residues. CDR3: CASSPRVLAGAYNEQFF. The DNA for the CDR3 is TGTGCCAGCAGTCCCCGGGTCCTGGCAGGGGCTTACAATGAGCAGTTCTTC.

The chain couples TRBV12-3 or TRBV12-4 to TRBJ2-5; 7 nucleotides match TRBD2. The better agreement between TRBJ2-7 and the DNA end casts doubt on the J call. The CDR3 consists of 14 residues. The CDR3 here is CASSLGLVNNEQYF. The CDR3 DNA reads TGTGCCAGCAGTCTCGGACTAGTTAACAACGAGCAGTACTTC.

The chain couples TRBV29-1 to TRBJ2-4; D is possibly TRBD2 (6 bases). The DNA end favors TRBJ2-7, so the J call may be wrong. Germline V gene sequence: CDR1 SQVTM, CDR2 ANQGSEA. This CDR3 spans 14 amino acids. The CDR3 DNA reads as TGCAGCGTTGACGTGGGGACTTCCAATTACGAGCAGTACTTC. Amino acid sequence: CSVDVGTSNYEQYF.

Comment on this clonotype: The junction shows a germline mismatch at one end, possibly a read error. This sequence joins TRBV5-1 and TRBJ2-7; 9 nucleotides line up with TRBD1. From germline, CDR1 is SGHRS and CDR2 YFSETQ. This CDR3 is built from 14 residues. CDR3 coding DNA: TGCGCCAGCAGCCTAGGACAGGGGACCTACGAGCGGTACTTC. Its translation: CASSLGQGTYERYF.

This chain connects TRBV11-2 to TRBJ2-1, with 11 bases lining up with TRBD2. The CDR3 spans 17 residues. Germline CDR1 SGHAT, CDR2 FQNNGV. The trim removed 4 bases at V and 6 bases at J, leaving 11 bases unmatched. CDR3 DNA: TGTGCCAGCAGCTGGGTGCTAGCGGGAGGAACCACCAATGAGCAGTTCTTC. Translation: CASSWVLAGGTTNEQFF.

V usage is TRBV4-3 and J usage is TRBJ2-5, with 7 bases identical to TRBD2. CDR3 length: 15 residues. V was pared by 0 bases and J by 7 bases, with 8 bases of the junction left unmatched. From germline, CDR1 is LGHNA and CDR2 YSLEER. The CDR3 nucleotides are TGCGCCAGCAGCCAAGATGGGACTATGGGGCTGACCCAGTACTTC. Translating gives CASSQDGTMGLTQYF.

The sample holds a few counts of this clonotype. The CDR3 region is CASSAPSLDTQYF. CDR3 DNA: TGTGCCAGCAGCGCCCCCTCGTTGGATACGCAGTATTTT. V is TRBV9 and J is TRBJ2-3; D call uncertain. The CDR3 consists of 13 residues. Germline V gene sequence: CDR1 SGDLS, CDR2 YYNGEE. Deletions cut 3 bases from V and 6 bases from J, with 11 bases between.

This chain links TRBV5-5 with TRBJ1-1; D unresolved. V lost 0 bases and J lost 0, with 9 bases in between. The CDR3 runs 15 residues. Germline CDR1 SGHKS, CDR2 YYEKEE (reference sequence). DNA of the CDR3: TGTGCCAGCAGCTTGGATCCGGCAATGAACACTGAAGCTTTCTTT. As protein: CASSLDPAMNTEAFF.

The V and J genes are TRBV5-1 and TRBJ1-5; D unresolved. V gave up 4 bases and J gave up 1 base, with 12 bases separating them. The CDR3 runs 15 residues. CDR1 and CDR2 (germline): SGHRS, YFSETQ. CDR3 residues: CASSPLGNSNQPQHF. The CDR3 DNA reads TGCGCCAGCAGCCCTTTAGGGAACAGCAATCAGCCCCAGCATTTT. Full variable domain (outside the CDR3, taken from reference TRBV5-1 and TRBJ1-5): KAGVTQTPRYLIKTRGQQVTLSCSPISGHRSVSWYQQTPGQGLQFLFEYFSETQRNKGNFPGRFSGRQFSNSRSEMNVSTLELGDSALYLCASSPLGNSNQPQHFGDGTRLSIL.

The CDR3 sequence: CSAGEGPAYNEQFF. CDR3 DNA: TGCAGTGCGGGCGAAGGGCCAGCCTACAATGAGCAGTTCTTC. The chain is built from TRBV20-1 and TRBJ2-1; the D is unclear. There are 14 residues in the CDR3. The V gene lost 6 bases and the J gene lost 2 bases, with 14 bases spanning the gap. The germline gives CDR1 DFQATT, CDR2 SNEGSKA (reference sequence).

V and J are TRBV20-1 and TRBJ2-7; 7 nucleotides match TRBD2. The CDR3 has 12 amino acids. Germline CDR1 DFQATT, CDR2 SNEGSKA (reference sequence). The ends lost 5 bases at V and 0 bases at J; junction bases unmatched: 1. The CDR3 loop is CSARDYSYEQYF. The CDR3 bases are TGCAGTGCTCGGGACTACTCCTACGAGCAGTACTTC.

The chain combines TRBV12-3 or TRBV12-4 with TRBJ2-1; D gene unclear. The CDR3 loop spans 15 amino acids. V shed 3 bases and J shed 7 bases, with 16 bases lying between them. The CDR3 spells CASSFWAAWSNEQFF. The CDR3 region has the DNA TGTGCCAGCAGTTTTTGGGCAGCCTGGTCGAATGAGCAGTTCTTC.